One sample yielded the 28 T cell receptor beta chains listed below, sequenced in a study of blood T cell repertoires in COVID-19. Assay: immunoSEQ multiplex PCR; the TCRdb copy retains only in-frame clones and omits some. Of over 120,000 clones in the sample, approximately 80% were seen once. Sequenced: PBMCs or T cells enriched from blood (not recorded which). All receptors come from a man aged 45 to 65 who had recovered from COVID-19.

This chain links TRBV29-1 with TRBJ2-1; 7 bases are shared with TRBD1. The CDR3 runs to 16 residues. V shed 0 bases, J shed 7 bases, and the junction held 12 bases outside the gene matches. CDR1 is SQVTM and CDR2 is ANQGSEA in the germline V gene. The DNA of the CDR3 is TGCAGCGTTGAAGATCCTAGGACAGGAGACTATAATGAGCAGTTCTTC. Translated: CSVEDPRTGDYNEQFF.

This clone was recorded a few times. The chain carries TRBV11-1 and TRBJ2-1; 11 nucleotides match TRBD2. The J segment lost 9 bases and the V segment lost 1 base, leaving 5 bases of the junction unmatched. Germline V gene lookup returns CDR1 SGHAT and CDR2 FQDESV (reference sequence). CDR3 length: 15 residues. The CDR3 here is CASSLVSSGGFEQFF. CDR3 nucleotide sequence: TGTGCCAGCAGCTTAGTCTCTAGCGGGGGGTTTGAGCAGTTCTTC.

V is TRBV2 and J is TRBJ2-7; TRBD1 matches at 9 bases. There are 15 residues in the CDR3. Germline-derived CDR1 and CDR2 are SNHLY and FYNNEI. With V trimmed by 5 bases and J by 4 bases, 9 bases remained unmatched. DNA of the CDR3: TGTGCCAGCAGTCCATTGGGACAGGGAATTTACGAGCAGTACTTC. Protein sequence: CASSPLGQGIYEQYF.

In nucleotides, the CDR3 is TGTGCCAGCAGCCGTTCAGGGGGTGGGACTGAAGCTTTCTTT. It translates to CASSRSGGGTEAFF. This chain uses TRBV5-5 with TRBJ1-1, with 7 bases lining up with TRBD1. This CDR3 has 14 amino acids. V trimming: 4 bases; J trimming: 5 bases; junction bases outside the gene matches: 8. Germline CDR1 SGHKS, CDR2 YYEKEE (reference sequence).

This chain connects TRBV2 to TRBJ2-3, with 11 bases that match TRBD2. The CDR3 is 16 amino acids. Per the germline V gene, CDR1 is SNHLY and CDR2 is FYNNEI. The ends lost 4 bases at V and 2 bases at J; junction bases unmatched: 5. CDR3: CASSGLAGGPTDTQYF. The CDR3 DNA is TGTGCCAGCAGTGGCCTAGCGGGGGGACCCACAGATACGCAGTATTTT.

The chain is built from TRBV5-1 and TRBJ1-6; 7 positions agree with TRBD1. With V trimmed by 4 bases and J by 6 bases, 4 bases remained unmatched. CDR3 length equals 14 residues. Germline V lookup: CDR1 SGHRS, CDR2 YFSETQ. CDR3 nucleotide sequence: TGCGCCAGCAGCGCGGGACAGCTTAATTCACCCCTCCACTTT. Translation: CASSAGQLNSPLHF.

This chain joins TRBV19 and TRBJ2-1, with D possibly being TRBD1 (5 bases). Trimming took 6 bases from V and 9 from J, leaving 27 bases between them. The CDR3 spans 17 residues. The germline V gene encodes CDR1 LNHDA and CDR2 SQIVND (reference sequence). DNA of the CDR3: TGTGCCAGTAGCCTCCGAATCACACAGGTGGAGCCGGCTGAGCAGTTCTTC. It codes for CASSLRITQVEPAEQFF.

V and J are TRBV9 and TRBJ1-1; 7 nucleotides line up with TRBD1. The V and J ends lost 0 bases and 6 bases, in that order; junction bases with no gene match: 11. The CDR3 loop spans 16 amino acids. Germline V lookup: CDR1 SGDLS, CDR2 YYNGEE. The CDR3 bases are TGTGCCAGCAGCGTAGAGCGTAGACAGGGACCAGCTGAAGCTTTCTTT. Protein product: CASSVERRQGPAEAFF. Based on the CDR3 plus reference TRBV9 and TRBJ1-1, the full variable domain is DSGVTQTPKHLITATGQRVTLRCSPRSGDLSVYWYQQSLDQGLQFLIQYYNGEERAKGNILERFSAQQFPDLHSELNLSSLELGDSALYFCASSVERRQGPAEAFFGQGTRLTVV.

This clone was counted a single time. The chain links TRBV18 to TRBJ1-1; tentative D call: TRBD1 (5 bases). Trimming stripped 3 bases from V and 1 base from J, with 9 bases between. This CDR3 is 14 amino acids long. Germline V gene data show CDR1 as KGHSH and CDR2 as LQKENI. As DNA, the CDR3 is TGTGCCAGCTCACCCCTGGGGGGGAACACTGAAGCTTTCTTT. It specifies CASSPLGGNTEAFF.

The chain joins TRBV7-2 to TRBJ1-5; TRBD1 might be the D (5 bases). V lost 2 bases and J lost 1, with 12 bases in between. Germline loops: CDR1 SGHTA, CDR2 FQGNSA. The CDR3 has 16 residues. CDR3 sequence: CASSLMQGGSNQPQHF. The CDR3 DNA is TGTGCCAGCAGCTTAATGCAGGGTGGGAGCAATCAGCCCCAGCATTTT.

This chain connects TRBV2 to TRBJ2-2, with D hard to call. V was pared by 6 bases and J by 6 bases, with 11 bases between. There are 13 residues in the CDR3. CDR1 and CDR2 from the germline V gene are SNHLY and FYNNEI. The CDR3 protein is CASRTDIAGELFF. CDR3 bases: TGTGCCAGCAGGACCGACATAGCCGGGGAGCTGTTTTTT. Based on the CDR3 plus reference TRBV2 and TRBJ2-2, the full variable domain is EPEVTQTPSHQVTQMGQEVILRCVPISNHLYFYWYRQILGQKVEFLVSFYNNEISEKSEIFDDQFSVERPDGSNFTLKIRSTKLEDSAMYFCASRTDIAGELFFGEGSRLTVL.

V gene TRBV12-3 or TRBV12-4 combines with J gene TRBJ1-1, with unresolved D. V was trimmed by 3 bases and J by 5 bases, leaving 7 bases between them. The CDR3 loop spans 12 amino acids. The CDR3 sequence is CASSFERTEAFF. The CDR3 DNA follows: TGTGCCAGCAGTTTCGAGCGGACTGAAGCTTTCTTT.

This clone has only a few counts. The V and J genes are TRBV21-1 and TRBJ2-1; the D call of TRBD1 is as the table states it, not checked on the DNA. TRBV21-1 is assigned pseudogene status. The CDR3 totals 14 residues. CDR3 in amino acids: CASPVYRGWYEQFF. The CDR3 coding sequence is TGTGCCAGCCCCGTCTACAGGGGCTGGTATGAGCAGTTCTTC.

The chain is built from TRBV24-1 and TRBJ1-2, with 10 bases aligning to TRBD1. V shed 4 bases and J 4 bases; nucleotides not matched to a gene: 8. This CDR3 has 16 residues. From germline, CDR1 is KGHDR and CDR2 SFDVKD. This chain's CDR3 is CATSDSLTGGPYGYTF. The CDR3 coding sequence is TGTGCCACCAGTGACTCCTTGACAGGGGGCCCCTATGGCTACACCTTC.

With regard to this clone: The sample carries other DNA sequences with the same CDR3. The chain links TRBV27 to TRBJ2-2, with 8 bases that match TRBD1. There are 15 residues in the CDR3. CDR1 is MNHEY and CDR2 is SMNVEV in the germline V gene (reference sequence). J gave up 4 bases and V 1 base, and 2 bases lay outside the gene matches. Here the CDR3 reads CASSLYDRGTGELFF. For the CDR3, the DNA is TGTGCCAGCAGTTTATACGACAGGGGCACCGGGGAGCTGTTTTTT.

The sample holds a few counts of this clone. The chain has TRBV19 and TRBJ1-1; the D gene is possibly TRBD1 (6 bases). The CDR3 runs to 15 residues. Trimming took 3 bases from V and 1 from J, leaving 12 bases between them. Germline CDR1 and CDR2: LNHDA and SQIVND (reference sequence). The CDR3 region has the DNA TGTGCCAGTAGTATGGTTCCACAGGGGAACACTGAAGCTTTCTTT. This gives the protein CASSMVPQGNTEAFF.

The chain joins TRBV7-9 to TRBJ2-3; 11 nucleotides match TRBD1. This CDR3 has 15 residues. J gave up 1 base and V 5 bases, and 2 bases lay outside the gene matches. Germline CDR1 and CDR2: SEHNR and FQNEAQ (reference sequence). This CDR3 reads CASSAGQGGTDTQYF. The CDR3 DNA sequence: TGTGCCAGCAGCGCGGGACAGGGGGGCACAGATACGCAGTATTTT.

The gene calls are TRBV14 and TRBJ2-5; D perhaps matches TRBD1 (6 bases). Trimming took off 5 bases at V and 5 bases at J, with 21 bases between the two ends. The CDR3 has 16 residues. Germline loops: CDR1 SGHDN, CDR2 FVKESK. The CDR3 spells CASSTPGERLRETQYF. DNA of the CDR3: TGTGCCAGCAGCACCCCAGGGGAGCGGCTTCGGGAGACCCAGTACTTC. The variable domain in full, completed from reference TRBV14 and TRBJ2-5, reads EAGVTQFPSHSVIEKGQTVTLRCDPISGHDNLYWYRRVMGKEIKFLLHFVKESKQDESGMPNNRFLAERTGGTYSTLKVQPAELEDSGVYFCASSTPGERLRETQYFGPGTRLLVL.

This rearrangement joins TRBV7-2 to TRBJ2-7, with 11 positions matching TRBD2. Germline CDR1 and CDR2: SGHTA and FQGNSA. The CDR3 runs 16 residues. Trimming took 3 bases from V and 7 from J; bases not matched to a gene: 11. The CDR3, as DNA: TGTGCCAGCAGCTTGAGTCGGCTAGCGGGGGGCCGAGAGCAGTACTTC. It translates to CASSLSRLAGGREQYF.

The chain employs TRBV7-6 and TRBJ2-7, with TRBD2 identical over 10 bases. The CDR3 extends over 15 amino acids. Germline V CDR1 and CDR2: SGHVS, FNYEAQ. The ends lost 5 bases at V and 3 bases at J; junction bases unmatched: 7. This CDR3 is CASSISASGGYEQYF. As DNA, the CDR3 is TGTGCCAGCAGCATATCGGCTAGCGGGGGCTACGAGCAGTACTTC. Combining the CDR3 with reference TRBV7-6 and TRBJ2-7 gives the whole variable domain GAGVSQSPRYKVTKRGQDVALRCDPISGHVSLYWYRQALGQGPEFLTYFNYEAQQDKSGLPNDRFSAERPEGSISTLTIQRTEQRDSAMYRCASSISASGGYEQYFGPGTRLTVT.

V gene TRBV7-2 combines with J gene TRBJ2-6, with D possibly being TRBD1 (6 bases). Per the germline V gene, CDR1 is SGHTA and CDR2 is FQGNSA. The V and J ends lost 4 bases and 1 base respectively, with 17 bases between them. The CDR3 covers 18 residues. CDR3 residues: CASSSRTVGRSGANVLTF. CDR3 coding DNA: TGTGCCAGCAGCTCTCGGACAGTGGGCAGGTCTGGGGCCAACGTCCTGACTTTC.

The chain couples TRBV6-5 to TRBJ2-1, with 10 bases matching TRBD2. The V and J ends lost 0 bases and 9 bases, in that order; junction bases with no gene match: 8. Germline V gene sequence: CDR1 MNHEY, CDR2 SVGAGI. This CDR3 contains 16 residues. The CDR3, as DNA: TGTGCCAGCAGTTACTCGTCCAGCGGGGGGGATGTTGAGCAGTTCTTC. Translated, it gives CASSYSSSGGDVEQFF.

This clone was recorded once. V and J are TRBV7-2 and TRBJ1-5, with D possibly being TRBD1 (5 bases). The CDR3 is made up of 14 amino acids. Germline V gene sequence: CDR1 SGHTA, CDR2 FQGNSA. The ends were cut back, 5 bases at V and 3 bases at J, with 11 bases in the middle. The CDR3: CASSGGGANQPQHF. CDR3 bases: TGTGCCAGCAGCGGGGGAGGGGCCAATCAGCCCCAGCATTTT. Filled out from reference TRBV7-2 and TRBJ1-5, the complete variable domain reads GAGVSQSPSNKVTEKGKDVELRCDPISGHTALYWYRQSLGQGLEFLIYFQGNSAPDKSGLPSDRFSAERTGGSVSTLTIQRTQQEDSAVYLCASSGGGANQPQHFGDGTRLSIL.

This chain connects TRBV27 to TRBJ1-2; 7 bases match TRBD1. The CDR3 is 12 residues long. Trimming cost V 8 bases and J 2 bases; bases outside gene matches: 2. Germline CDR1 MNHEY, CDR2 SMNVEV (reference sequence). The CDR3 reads CASVDRNYGYTF. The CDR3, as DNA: TGTGCCAGCGTGGACAGGAACTATGGCTACACCTTC.

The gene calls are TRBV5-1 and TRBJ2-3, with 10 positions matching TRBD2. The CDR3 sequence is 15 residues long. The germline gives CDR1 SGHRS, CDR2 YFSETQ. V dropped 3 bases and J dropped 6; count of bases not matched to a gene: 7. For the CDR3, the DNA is TGCGCCAGCAGCTCACTAGCGGGGCGCCCCGATACGCAGTATTTT. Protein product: CASSSLAGRPDTQYF.

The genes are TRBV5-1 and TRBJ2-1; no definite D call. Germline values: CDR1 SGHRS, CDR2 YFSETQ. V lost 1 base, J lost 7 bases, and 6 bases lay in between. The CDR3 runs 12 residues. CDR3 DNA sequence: TGCGCCAGCAGCTTGAACGGGAATGAGCAGTTCTTC. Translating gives CASSLNGNEQFF.

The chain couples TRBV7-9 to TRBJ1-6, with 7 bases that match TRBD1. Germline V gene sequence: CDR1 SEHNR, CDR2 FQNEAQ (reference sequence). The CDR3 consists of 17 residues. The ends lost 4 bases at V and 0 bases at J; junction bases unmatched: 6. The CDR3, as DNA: TGTGCCAGCAGCTCCCCGGGACAGAGCTCCTATAATTCACCCCTCCACTTT. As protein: CASSSPGQSSYNSPLHF.

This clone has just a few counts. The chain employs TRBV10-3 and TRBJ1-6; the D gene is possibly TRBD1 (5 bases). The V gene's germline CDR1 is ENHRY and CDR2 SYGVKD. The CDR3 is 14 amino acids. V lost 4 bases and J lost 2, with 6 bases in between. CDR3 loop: CAISGGAYNSPLHF. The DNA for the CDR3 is TGTGCCATCAGTGGGGGGGCCTATAATTCACCCCTCCACTTT.